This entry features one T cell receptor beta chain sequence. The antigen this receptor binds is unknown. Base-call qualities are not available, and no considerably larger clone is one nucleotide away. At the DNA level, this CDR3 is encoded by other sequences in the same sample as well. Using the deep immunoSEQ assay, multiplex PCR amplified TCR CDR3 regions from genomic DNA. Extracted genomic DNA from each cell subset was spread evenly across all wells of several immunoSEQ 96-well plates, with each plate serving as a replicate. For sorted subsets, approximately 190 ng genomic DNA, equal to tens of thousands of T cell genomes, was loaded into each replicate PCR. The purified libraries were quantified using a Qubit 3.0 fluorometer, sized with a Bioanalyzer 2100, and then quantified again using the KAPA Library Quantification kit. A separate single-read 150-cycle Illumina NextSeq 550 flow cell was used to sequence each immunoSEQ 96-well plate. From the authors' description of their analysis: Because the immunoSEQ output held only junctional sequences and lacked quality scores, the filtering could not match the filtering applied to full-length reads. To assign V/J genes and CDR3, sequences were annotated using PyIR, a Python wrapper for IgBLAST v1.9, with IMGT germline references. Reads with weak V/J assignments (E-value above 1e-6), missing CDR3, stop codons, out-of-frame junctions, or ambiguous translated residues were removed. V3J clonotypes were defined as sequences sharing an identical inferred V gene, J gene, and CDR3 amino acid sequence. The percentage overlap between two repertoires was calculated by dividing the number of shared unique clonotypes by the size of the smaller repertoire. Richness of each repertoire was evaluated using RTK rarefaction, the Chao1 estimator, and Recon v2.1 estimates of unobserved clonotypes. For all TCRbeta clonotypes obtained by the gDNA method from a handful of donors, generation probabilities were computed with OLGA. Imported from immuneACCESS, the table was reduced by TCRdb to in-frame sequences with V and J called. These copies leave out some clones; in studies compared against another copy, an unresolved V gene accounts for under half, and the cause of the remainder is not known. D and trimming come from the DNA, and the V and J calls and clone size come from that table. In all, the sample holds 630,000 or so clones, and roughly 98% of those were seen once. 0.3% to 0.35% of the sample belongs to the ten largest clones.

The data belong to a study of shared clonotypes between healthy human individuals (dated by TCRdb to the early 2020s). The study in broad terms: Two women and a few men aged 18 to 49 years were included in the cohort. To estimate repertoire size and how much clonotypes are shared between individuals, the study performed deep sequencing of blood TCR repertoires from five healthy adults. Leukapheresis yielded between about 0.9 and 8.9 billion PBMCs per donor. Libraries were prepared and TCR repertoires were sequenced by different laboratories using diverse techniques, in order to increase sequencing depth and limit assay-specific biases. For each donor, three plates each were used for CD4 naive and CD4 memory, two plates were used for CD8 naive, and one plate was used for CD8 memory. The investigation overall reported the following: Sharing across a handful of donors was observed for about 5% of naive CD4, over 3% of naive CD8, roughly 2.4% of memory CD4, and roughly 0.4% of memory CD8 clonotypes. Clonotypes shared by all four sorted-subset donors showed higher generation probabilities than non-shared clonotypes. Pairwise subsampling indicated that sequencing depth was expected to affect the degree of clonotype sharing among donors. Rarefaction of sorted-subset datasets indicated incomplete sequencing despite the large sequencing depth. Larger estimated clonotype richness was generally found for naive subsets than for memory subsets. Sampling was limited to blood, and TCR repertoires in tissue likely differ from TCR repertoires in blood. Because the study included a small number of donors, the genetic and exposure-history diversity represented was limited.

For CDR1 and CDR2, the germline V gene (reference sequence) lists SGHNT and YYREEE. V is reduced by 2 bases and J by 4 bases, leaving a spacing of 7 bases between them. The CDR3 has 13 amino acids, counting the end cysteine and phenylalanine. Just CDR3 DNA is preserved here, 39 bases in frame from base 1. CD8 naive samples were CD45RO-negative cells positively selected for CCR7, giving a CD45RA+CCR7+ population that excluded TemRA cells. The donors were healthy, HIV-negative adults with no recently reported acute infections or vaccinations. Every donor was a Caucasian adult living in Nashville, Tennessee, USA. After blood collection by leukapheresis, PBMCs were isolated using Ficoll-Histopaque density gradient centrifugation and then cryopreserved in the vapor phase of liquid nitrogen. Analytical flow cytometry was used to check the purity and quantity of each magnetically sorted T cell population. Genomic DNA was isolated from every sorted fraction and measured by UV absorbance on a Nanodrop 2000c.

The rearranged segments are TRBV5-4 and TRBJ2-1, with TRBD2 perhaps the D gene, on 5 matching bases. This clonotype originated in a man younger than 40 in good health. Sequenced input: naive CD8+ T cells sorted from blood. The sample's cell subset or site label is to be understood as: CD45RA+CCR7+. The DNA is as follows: TGTGCCAGCAGCTTACTAGAATACAATGAGCAGTTCTTC. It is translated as CASSLLEYNEQFF.